In this sample, the clone carrying this TCR beta chain turned up many times. The antigen is not known. The sample belongs to a study of T cells in Graves' hyperthyroidism and ophthalmopathy. Study results and caveats: Ophthalmopathy cases were set apart from stable hyperthyroidism by a 13 V-J model.

Amplified regions were TCR beta CDR3 sequences from RNA transcripts. The HTBI primer set was used in a first-round RT-PCR of the TCR CDR3. From the multiplex PCR reads, TCRdb called clonotypes with MiXCR, one entry per CDR3 protein. This table has approximately 380,000 distinct CDR3 sequences, around 15% appearing once. CDR1 and CDR2 (germline): KGHSH, LQKENI. V lost 9 bases to trimming and J lost 2 bases; unmatched junction nucleotides: 7. CDR3 length: 15 amino acids. The sample comprised blood. This TCR derives from a man in his fifties with Graves' ophthalmopathy. The chain employs TRBV18 and TRBJ2-2, with 9 bases matching TRBD1. CDR3 in amino acids: CASLRDRVNTGELFF. The CDR3 nucleotides read TGTGCCAGTCTCCGGGACAGGGTCAACACCGGGGAGCTGTTTTTT.